The 25 T cell receptor beta chains in this list originate from one sample, sequenced in a study of CXCR3-negative and CXCR3-positive naive CD8 T cells. Whole-study results and caveats: CXCR3-expressing naive cells carried TRB CDR3s more hydrophobic than those of CXCR3-negative naive cells.

The authors made the TRB cDNA libraries by 5' RACE using UMI labels. TCRdb reprocessed the 5' RACE reads and reports one entry per CDR3 protein, with no DNA. The specimen's table records 130,000 or so distinct CDR3 sequences. These receptors' antigens are unknown. Sequenced input: naive CXCR3+ CD8+ T cells from blood. The sample's subset: CD45RO-CCR7+CD27+CD95- naive CD8+ T cells expressing CXCR3 (TNR3+). The source is a human donor in good health. Some clones in this sample may be carry-over from other donors' samples.

CDR3 residues: CASSLWELSYEQYF. This sequence joins TRBV5-4 and TRBJ2-7. Germline V gene data show CDR1 as SGHNT and CDR2 as YYREEE (reference sequence). The CDR3 covers 14 residues. The entire variable domain, with the rest obtained from reference TRBV5-4 and TRBJ2-7, is as follows: ETGVTQSPTHLIKTRGQQVTLRCSSQSGHNTVSWYQQALGQGPQFIFQYYREEENGRGNFPPRFSGLQFPNYSSELNVNALELDDSALYLCASSLWELSYEQYFGPGTRLTVT.

The rearrangement links TRBV29-1 to TRBJ2-5. The CDR3 loop spans 11 amino acids. Germline V gene sequence: CDR1 SQVTM, CDR2 ANQGSEA. The CDR3 is CSVRVDGTQYF.

The V and J genes are TRBV29-1 and TRBJ2-2; TCRdb gives TRBD1 as the D gene, but with no DNA this cannot be confirmed. Germline CDR1 SQVTM, CDR2 ANQGSEA. This CDR3 contains 14 residues. CDR3 region: CSVVVQGRTGELFF.

The gene calls are TRBV9 and TRBJ2-2; TCRdb returns TRBD2, unconfirmable since there is no DNA. CDR1 is SGDLS and CDR2 is YYNGEE in the germline V gene. The CDR3 totals 17 residues. The chain's CDR3 is CASSVPRAGGGTGELFF. The full variable domain, its missing parts supplied by reference TRBV9 and TRBJ2-2, is DSGVTQTPKHLITATGQRVTLRCSPRSGDLSVYWYQQSLDQGLQFLIQYYNGEERAKGNILERFSAQQFPDLHSELNLSSLELGDSALYFCASSVPRAGGGTGELFFGEGSRLTVL.

This rearrangement joins TRBV29-1 to TRBJ2-7; no DNA is available, so the TRBD2 call from TCRdb remains unchecked. Germline V gene lookup returns CDR1 SQVTM and CDR2 ANQGSEA. The length of the CDR3 is 16 residues. The CDR3 spells CSVVPRTSGSTSEQYF.

V usage is TRBV3-1 and J usage is TRBJ1-1. Per germline, CDR1 LGHDT and CDR2 YNNKEL (reference sequence). The CDR3 extends over 17 amino acids. The CDR3 sequence: CASSQEIPWKPNTEAFF.

This chain links TRBV7-3 with TRBJ2-1. Per germline, CDR1 SGHTA and CDR2 FQGTGA. The CDR3 is made up of 16 amino acids. Here the CDR3 reads CASSLIVAESYNEQFF.

This chain joins TRBV13 and TRBJ2-1; the TRBD1 assignment by TCRdb is unverifiable without DNA. CDR3 length equals 14 residues. Germline V gene lookup returns CDR1 PRHDT and CDR2 FYEKMQ (reference sequence). The chain's CDR3 is CASSPYRDRGEQFF.

The chain is built from TRBV9 and TRBJ1-1; TCRdb's assignment of TRBD1 cannot be checked, as there is no DNA. This CDR3 has 13 amino acids. Per germline, CDR1 SGDLS and CDR2 YYNGEE. The CDR3 sequence is CASSGQGNTEAFF.

The rearrangement uses TRBV7-9 and TRBJ1-2; TCRdb outputs TRBD1, but without DNA this stays unchecked. This CDR3 contains 14 residues. CDR1 SEHNR and CDR2 FQNEAQ come from the germline V gene (reference sequence). The CDR3 protein is CASSSRDREDGYTF.

The J gene is TRBJ1-4, the V gene TRBV15; TCRdb's D call of TRBD1 is untestable without DNA. There are 14 residues in the CDR3. The germline V gene has CDR1 LNHNV and CDR2 YYDKDF (reference sequence). The CDR3 reads CATSRDYRDEKLFF.

The rearrangement uses TRBV4-3 and TRBJ2-1; no DNA is available, so the TRBD1 call from TCRdb remains unchecked. Germline assignment: CDR1 LGHNA and CDR2 YSLEER. CDR3 length: 17 amino acids. CDR3: CASSRAPWGGANNEQFF.

CDR3 region: CASSQESSELNTGELFF. The chain links TRBV4-1 to TRBJ2-2. This CDR3 has 17 amino acids. Germline CDR1 and CDR2: MGHRA and YSYEKL.

The J gene is TRBJ2-5, the V gene TRBV12-3 or TRBV12-4; TCRdb proposes TRBD2, but this gene call is untestable without DNA. CDR3 size: 18 residues. The CDR3 sequence: CASSSEALGSGREETQYF.

The V gene is TRBV9, the J gene TRBJ2-7; TCRdb designates TRBD2, a call that cannot be tested without DNA. The CDR3 is made up of 15 amino acids. Germline V CDR1 and CDR2: SGDLS, YYNGEE. The CDR3 sequence: CASSPVGVAGDEQYF.

The chain joins TRBV15 to TRBJ1-3; TCRdb's D call, TRBD1, is unchecked because there is no DNA. This CDR3 is 15 amino acids long. The germline V gene encodes CDR1 LNHNV and CDR2 YYDKDF (reference sequence). This CDR3 is CATSRGAGSGNTIYF.

The chain uses TRBV20-1 and TRBJ2-1; TCRdb designates TRBD2, a call that cannot be tested without DNA. The germline V gene encodes CDR1 DFQATT and CDR2 SNEGSKA (reference sequence). This CDR3 is built from 15 residues. CDR3 protein: CSASELAGVSNEQFF.

This chain uses TRBV7-2 with TRBJ2-7. Germline CDR1 is SGHTA and CDR2 is FQGNSA. The CDR3 spans 13 residues. The CDR3: CASSPIRSYEQYF. The full variable domain, in which reference TRBV7-2 and TRBJ2-7 provide the parts outside the CDR3, is GAGVSQSPSNKVTEKGKDVELRCDPISGHTALYWYRQSLGQGLEFLIYFQGNSAPDKSGLPSDRFSAERTGGSVSTLTIQRTQQEDSAVYLCASSPIRSYEQYFGPGTRLTVT.

The V gene is TRBV7-9, the J gene TRBJ1-2. Germline loops: CDR1 SEHNR, CDR2 FQNEAQ (reference sequence). The CDR3 sequence is 14 residues long. The CDR3 is CASSPVESNYGYTF.

The chain couples TRBV9 to TRBJ1-2; TCRdb proposes TRBD1, but this gene call is untestable without DNA. The germline gives CDR1 SGDLS, CDR2 YYNGEE. The CDR3 has 14 amino acids. The CDR3 region is CASRSGTPDYGYTF. The whole variable domain, remainder taken from reference TRBV9 and TRBJ1-2, is DSGVTQTPKHLITATGQRVTLRCSPRSGDLSVYWYQQSLDQGLQFLIQYYNGEERAKGNILERFSAQQFPDLHSELNLSSLELGDSALYFCASRSGTPDYGYTFGSGTRLTVV.

The chain has TRBV28 and TRBJ2-1; TCRdb reports TRBD1, a call that lacks DNA to check it against. This CDR3 spans 15 amino acids. Germline loops: CDR1 MDHEN, CDR2 SYDVKM. CDR3 protein: CASRPDRGRLNEQFF.

The chain uses TRBV28 and TRBJ2-2; absent DNA, TCRdb's TRBD1 call cannot be checked. The germline V gene encodes CDR1 MDHEN and CDR2 SYDVKM. The CDR3 is 14 residues long. Here the CDR3 reads CASSWGVNTGELFF.

The rearrangement links TRBV27 to TRBJ2-5; TCRdb indicates TRBD2, and absent DNA this call remains unverified. Germline CDR1 MNHEY, CDR2 SMNVEV (reference sequence). The CDR3 has 13 residues. The CDR3: CASSLRDSQTQYF.

The rearrangement uses TRBV19 and TRBJ2-7; TCRdb calls TRBD2, which cannot be checked without DNA. Germline V CDR1 and CDR2: LNHDA, SQIVND (reference sequence). The CDR3 is 15 amino acids. CDR3: CASSTGSSGSHEQYF. The full variable domain, completed using reference TRBV19 and TRBJ2-7, is DGGITQSPKYLFRKEGQNVTLSCEQNLNHDAMYWYRQDPGQGLRLIYYSQIVNDFQKGDIAEGYSVSREKKESFPLTVTSAQKNPTAFYLCASSTGSSGSHEQYFGPGTRLTVT.

J is TRBJ2-5 and V is TRBV30; absent DNA, TCRdb's TRBD2 call cannot be checked. Per the germline V gene, CDR1 is GTSNPN and CDR2 is SVGIG (reference sequence). The CDR3 has 19 residues. CDR3 amino acids: CAWRVDPGLAGIARETQYF.